Presented here are 27 T cell receptor beta chains from one specimen sequenced in a study of cytotoxic CD8 clonotypes in ibrutinib-treated CLL. Profiled with immunoSEQ multiplex PCR; TCRdb holds only in-frame clones, not every one. The sample consists of roughly 190,000 clones, 55% to 85% of them appearing once. The input for sequencing was PBMCs, taken after 24 months of ibrutinib treatment. All receptors come from a human donor with chronic lymphocytic leukemia.

The rearrangement links TRBV2 to TRBJ1-2; 9 bases fit TRBD1. The CDR3 loop spans 13 amino acids. J lost 7 bases, V lost 6 bases, and 6 bases had no gene match. Per germline, CDR1 SNHLY and CDR2 FYNNEI. This chain's CDR3 is CASRPGGQGGYTF. The CDR3 DNA reads as TGTGCCAGCAGACCCGGGGGACAGGGTGGCTACACCTTC.

The chain links TRBV7-9 to TRBJ2-3, with 9 positions matching TRBD1. After removal of 8 bases from V and 4 bases from J, the junction contained 7 bases not matched to a gene. There are 14 residues in the CDR3. The germline V gene has CDR1 SEHNR and CDR2 FQNEAQ (reference sequence). CDR3 DNA sequence: TGTGCCAGCCGAACGACAGGGGGTCCAGATACGCAGTATTTT. Its protein is CASRTTGGPDTQYF.

This clone appeared a few times. The rearrangement links TRBV30 to TRBJ2-2; D call uncertain. V lost 3 bases to trimming and J lost 5 bases, with 4 bases between them. There are 11 residues in the CDR3. Germline CDR1 and CDR2: GTSNPN and SVGIG (reference sequence). The CDR3 bases are TGTGCCTGGAGCGGTACCGGGGAGCTGTTTTTT. Its translation is CAWSGTGELFF.

The V gene is TRBV11-2, the J gene TRBJ2-1; D is uncertain. V lost 4 bases to trimming and J lost 0 bases, with 10 bases between them. Germline V lookup: CDR1 SGHAT, CDR2 FQNNGV. This CDR3 has 15 amino acids. Here the CDR3 DNA reads TGTGCCAGCAGCTCAAGGGCGAGCTCCTACAATGAGCAGTTCTTC. Its translation is CASSSRASSYNEQFF.

V and J are TRBV18 and TRBJ2-7, with 9 nucleotides matching TRBD2. The junction had 2 bases not matched to a gene; V was cut back by 0 bases and J by 2 bases. This CDR3 contains 15 residues. Germline V CDR1 and CDR2: KGHSH, LQKENI. The CDR3 nucleotides read TGTGCCAGCTCACCACCGGCGGGGGGGGCCTACGAGCAGTACTTC. Translated, it gives CASSPPAGGAYEQYF.

This clone was found a few times. The chain joins TRBV29-1 to TRBJ2-4; the D is unclear. This CDR3 is 11 amino acids long. The germline CDR1 and CDR2 sequences are SQVTM and ANQGSEA. V dropped 5 bases and J dropped 5 bases, with 7 bases sitting between them. This CDR3 is CSVNGQNIQYF. The CDR3 DNA reads TGCAGCGTTAACGGACAAAACATTCAGTACTTC.

CDR3 bases: TGTGCCAGCAGCGTAGAGGGTGGGAGGGCCCCAGAGACCCAGTACTTC. It translates to CASSVEGGRAPETQYF. The rearrangement links TRBV9 to TRBJ2-5; 7 bases fit TRBD2. Germline V gene data show CDR1 as SGDLS and CDR2 as YYNGEE. Trimming removed 0 bases from V and 4 bases from J; junction bases left unmatched: 9. The CDR3 covers 16 residues. Variable domain in full (rest from reference TRBV9 and TRBJ2-5): DSGVTQTPKHLITATGQRVTLRCSPRSGDLSVYWYQQSLDQGLQFLIQYYNGEERAKGNILERFSAQQFPDLHSELNLSSLELGDSALYFCASSVEGGRAPETQYFGPGTRLLVL.

The rearrangement links TRBV25-1 to TRBJ1-1; no definite D call. Germline V lookup: CDR1 MGHDK, CDR2 SYGVNS. Trimming removed 6 bases from V and 0 bases from J, with 8 bases in between. The CDR3 has 13 residues. The CDR3 loop reads CASRASMNTEAFF. DNA for the CDR3: TGTGCCAGCAGGGCCTCGATGAACACTGAAGCTTTCTTT.

The chain couples TRBV9 to TRBJ1-1; D is perhaps TRBD1 (5 bases). Trimming left V 1 base short and J 0 bases short, with 7 bases between. Germline CDR1 SGDLS, CDR2 YYNGEE. The CDR3 is made up of 14 amino acids. In nucleotides, the CDR3 is TGTGCCAGCAGCGTATTACAGGTGAACACTGAAGCTTTCTTT. This encodes CASSVLQVNTEAFF.

This chain joins TRBV11-2 and TRBJ2-2; 10 bases map to TRBD2. The CDR3 contains 17 residues. Germline values: CDR1 SGHAT, CDR2 FQNNGV. V gave up 5 bases and J gave up 0 bases; unmatched junction bases: 6. The chain's CDR3 is CASSPFSGRSNTGELFF. The CDR3 region has the DNA TGTGCCAGCAGCCCATTTAGCGGGAGGTCGAACACCGGGGAGCTGTTTTTT.

The chain combines TRBV4-2 with TRBJ1-1, with D possibly matching TRBD1 (6 bases). In germline, CDR1 is LGHNA, CDR2 YNFKEQ. V shed 2 bases and J shed 1 base, with 11 bases lying between them. There are 15 residues in the CDR3. CDR3 amino acids: CASSQFDRWNTEAFF. CDR3 nucleotides: TGTGCCAGCAGCCAATTTGACAGGTGGAACACTGAAGCTTTCTTT.

The chain is built from TRBV5-4 and TRBJ2-7; a possible D gene is TRBD2 (6 bases). With 4 bases removed from V and 5 bases from J, the gap between germline ends came to 10 bases. This CDR3 comprises 12 residues. CDR1 and CDR2 from the germline V gene are SGHNT and YYREEE (reference sequence). The CDR3 reads CASSMTSDEQYF. For the CDR3, the DNA is TGTGCCAGCAGCATGACTAGTGACGAGCAGTACTTC.

CDR3 residues: CASSRDRDEPQHF. The CDR3 coding sequence is TGTGCCAGCAGTCGGGACAGGGACGAGCCCCAGCATTTT. The V call is TRBV6-5, the J call TRBJ1-5, with TRBD1 matching 9 bases. V lost 5 bases, J lost 8 bases, and 4 bases stayed unmatched. In germline, CDR1 is MNHEY, CDR2 SVGAGI. This CDR3 is 13 amino acids long.

The V gene is TRBV7-2, the J gene TRBJ2-5; D is unclear. The length of the CDR3 is 11 residues. Per the germline V gene, CDR1 is SGHTA and CDR2 is FQGNSA. The V end lost 5 bases, the J end lost 5 bases, and 6 bases lay between the germline ends. CDR3: CASSQQETQYF. DNA of the CDR3: TGTGCCAGCAGCCAGCAGGAGACCCAGTACTTC.

The gene calls are TRBV11-3 and TRBJ2-5; D is unclear. The CDR3 length is 14 residues. Deletions cut 1 base from V and 5 bases from J, with 11 bases between. Germline values: CDR1 SGHNT, CDR2 YENEEA. The CDR3 bases are TGTGCCAGCAGCTTAGGTCCCAGTCGCGAGACCCAGTACTTC. It codes for CASSLGPSRETQYF.

The gene calls are TRBV6-1 and TRBJ2-2, with TRBD1 identical over 7 bases. The CDR3 totals 15 residues. The germline gives CDR1 MNHNS, CDR2 SASEGT. The trim removed 6 bases at V and 2 bases at J, leaving 6 bases unmatched. CDR3 nucleotide sequence: TGTGCCAGCAGAACCGGGACAGCAAACACCGGGGAGCTGTTTTTT. It is translated as CASRTGTANTGELFF.

V usage is TRBV4-2 and J usage is TRBJ2-7, with 7 bases lining up with TRBD1. The CDR3 covers 15 residues. CDR1 and CDR2 (germline): LGHNA, YNFKEQ. J gave up 2 bases and V 0 bases, and 4 bases lay outside the gene matches. CDR3 residues: CASSQDRQGPYEQYF. As DNA, the CDR3 is TGTGCCAGCAGCCAAGATAGACAGGGACCCTACGAGCAGTACTTC.

V gene TRBV6-1 combines with J gene TRBJ2-7; 10 nucleotides line up with TRBD2. V gave up 9 bases and J gave up 8 bases; unmatched junction bases: 10. The CDR3 is made up of 13 amino acids. From germline, CDR1 is MNHNS and CDR2 SASEGT. Written as DNA, the CDR3 is TGTGCCAGTTCGAGCGGGAGGGTTTACCAGCAGTACTTC. Its protein product is CASSSGRVYQQYF.

The gene calls are TRBV6-6 and TRBJ1-1, with TRBD1 as a possible D gene (6 bases). V gave up 5 bases and J gave up 2 bases, with 12 bases separating them. CDR1 is MNHNY, CDR2 SVGAGI, per germline (reference sequence). The CDR3 extends over 14 amino acids. CDR3 coding DNA: TGTGCCAGCAGTCTGACAGGTTCCAACACTGAAGCTTTCTTT. This codes for CASSLTGSNTEAFF.

The chain recombines TRBV7-9 with TRBJ1-2; 7 positions agree with TRBD1. Germline CDR1 and CDR2: SEHNR and FQNEAQ (reference sequence). The CDR3 is 16 residues long. J gave up 0 bases and V 4 bases, and 8 bases lay outside the gene matches. CDR3 region: CASSSPRGSPNYGYTF. The CDR3 DNA reads TGTGCCAGCAGCTCCCCCAGGGGGAGCCCTAACTATGGCTACACCTTC.

This rearrangement joins TRBV7-8 to TRBJ1-5; D is ambiguous. Germline assignment: CDR1 SGHVS and CDR2 FQNEAQ. With 4 bases removed from V and 3 bases from J, the gap between germline ends came to 10 bases. This CDR3 spans 14 amino acids. DNA of the CDR3: TGTGCCAGCAGCTCCGGACGGATCAATCAGCCCCAGCATTTT. This gives the protein CASSSGRINQPQHF.

The sample holds one count of this clone. The chain joins TRBV20-1 to TRBJ2-7; D is unresolved. The ends were cut back, 2 bases at V and 6 bases at J, with 5 bases in the middle. The germline CDR1 and CDR2 sequences are DFQATT and SNEGSKA (reference sequence). The CDR3 covers 10 residues. The CDR3 nucleotides read TGCAGTGCTAGAAAGGGCGAGCAGTACTTC. As protein: CSARKGEQYF.

This clone occurred a few times. This chain joins TRBV7-8 and TRBJ2-7, with no clear D. From germline, CDR1 is SGHVS and CDR2 FQNEAQ. V was cut by 5 bases and J by 3 bases, with 14 bases left in between. CDR3 length: 14 residues. The CDR3 DNA sequence: TGTGCCAGCAGCACCGCGCCTGGGTACTACGAGCAGTACTTC. Protein sequence: CASSTAPGYYEQYF.

CDR3 in DNA: TGCGCCAGCAGCTTGGGACTATTCTACAATGAGCAGTTCTTC. Residues: CASSLGLFYNEQFF. The rearrangement uses TRBV5-1 and TRBJ2-1, with D perhaps TRBD2 (5 bases). The CDR3 has 14 residues. The V gene's germline CDR1 is SGHRS and CDR2 YFSETQ. The V gene lost 0 bases and the J gene lost 3 bases, with 7 bases spanning the gap.

The CDR3 DNA reads as TGTGCCACCAGCAGAGACAATTCCGATACGCAGTATTTT. Amino acids: CATSRDNSDTQYF. This chain connects TRBV15 to TRBJ2-3; D is unclear. The CDR3 has 13 amino acids. V dropped 0 bases and J dropped 6 bases, with 7 bases sitting between them. The germline V gene encodes CDR1 LNHNV and CDR2 YYDKDF (reference sequence).

This clone was detected once. J is TRBJ2-7 and V is TRBV15; D ambiguous. Germline CDR1 is LNHNV and CDR2 is YYDKDF (reference sequence). V lost 0 bases and J lost 8, with 14 bases in between. The length of the CDR3 is 14 residues. The CDR3 loop reads CATSRDYGDTKQYF. The DNA of the CDR3 is TGTGCCACCAGCAGAGATTATGGAGATACGAAGCAGTACTTC.

This chain connects TRBV4-3 to TRBJ1-2, with D possibly TRBD1 on 6 matching bases. Trimming removed 4 bases at V and 2 bases at J, with 14 bases between. CDR1 is LGHNA, CDR2 YSLEER, per germline. The CDR3 is 15 residues long. The CDR3 coding sequence is TGCGCCAGCAGCCGAGTAGGACAGCCGAACTATGGCTACACCTTC. This encodes CASSRVGQPNYGYTF.